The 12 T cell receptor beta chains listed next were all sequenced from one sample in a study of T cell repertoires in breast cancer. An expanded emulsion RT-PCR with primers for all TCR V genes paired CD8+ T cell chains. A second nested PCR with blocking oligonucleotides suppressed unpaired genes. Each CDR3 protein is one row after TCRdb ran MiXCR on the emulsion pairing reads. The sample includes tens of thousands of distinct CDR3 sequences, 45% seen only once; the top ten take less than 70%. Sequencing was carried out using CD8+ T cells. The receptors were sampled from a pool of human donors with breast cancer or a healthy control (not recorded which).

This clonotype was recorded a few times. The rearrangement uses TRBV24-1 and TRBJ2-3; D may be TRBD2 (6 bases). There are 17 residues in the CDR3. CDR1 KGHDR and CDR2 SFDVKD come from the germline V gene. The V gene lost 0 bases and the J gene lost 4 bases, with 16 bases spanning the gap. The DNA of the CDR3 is TGTGCCACCAGTGATTTGTGGAGGGAATCGGCGGCAGATACGCAGTATTTT. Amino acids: CATSDLWRESAADTQYF.

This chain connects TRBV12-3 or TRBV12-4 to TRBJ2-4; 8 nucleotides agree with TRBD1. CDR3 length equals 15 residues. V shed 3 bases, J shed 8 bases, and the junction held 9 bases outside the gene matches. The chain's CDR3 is CASSFVAGGPHIQYF. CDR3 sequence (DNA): TGTGCCAGCAGTTTCGTGGCAGGGGGCCCCCACATTCAGTACTTC.

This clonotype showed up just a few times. CDR3 sequence: CASSFSRQLVAGELFF. The CDR3 DNA reads TGTGCCAGCAGCTTTTCGCGACAGCTCGTGGCCGGGGAGCTGTTTTTT. The gene calls are TRBV11-2 and TRBJ2-2; TRBD1 might be the D (5 bases). From germline, CDR1 is SGHAT and CDR2 FQNNGV. CDR3 size: 16 residues. V lost 3 bases to trimming and J lost 6 bases, with 17 bases between them.

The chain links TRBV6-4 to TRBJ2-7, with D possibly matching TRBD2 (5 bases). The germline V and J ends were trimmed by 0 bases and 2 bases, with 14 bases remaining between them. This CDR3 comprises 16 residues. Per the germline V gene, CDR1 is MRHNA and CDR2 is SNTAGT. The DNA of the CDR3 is TGTGCCAGCAGTGACTCGAGTAGCGCCTGCCCCTACGAGCAGTACTTC. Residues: CASSDSSSACPYEQYF.

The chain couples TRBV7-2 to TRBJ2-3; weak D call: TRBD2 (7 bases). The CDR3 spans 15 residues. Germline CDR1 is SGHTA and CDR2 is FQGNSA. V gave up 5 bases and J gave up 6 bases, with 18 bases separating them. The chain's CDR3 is CASSLLPGGRDTQYF. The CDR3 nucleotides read TGTGCCAGCAGCCTACTACCGGGGGGCCGGGATACGCAGTATTTT.

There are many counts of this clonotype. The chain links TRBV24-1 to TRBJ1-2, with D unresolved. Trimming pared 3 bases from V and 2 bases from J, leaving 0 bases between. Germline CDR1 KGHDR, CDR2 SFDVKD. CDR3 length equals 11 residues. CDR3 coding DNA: TGTGCCACCAGTGATAACTATGGCTACACCTTC. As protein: CATSDNYGYTF.

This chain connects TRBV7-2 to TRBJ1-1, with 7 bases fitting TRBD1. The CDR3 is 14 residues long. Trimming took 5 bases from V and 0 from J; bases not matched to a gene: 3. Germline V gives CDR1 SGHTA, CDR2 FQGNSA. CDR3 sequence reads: CASSVTGMNTEAFF. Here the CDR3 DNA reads TGTGCCAGCAGCGTGACAGGGATGAACACTGAAGCTTTCTTT.

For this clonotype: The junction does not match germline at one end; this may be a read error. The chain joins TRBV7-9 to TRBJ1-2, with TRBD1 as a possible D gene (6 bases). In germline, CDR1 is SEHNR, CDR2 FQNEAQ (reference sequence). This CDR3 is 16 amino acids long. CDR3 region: CVSSLVGSWAQGGYTF. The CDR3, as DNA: TGTGTCAGCAGCTTAGTGGGCAGTTGGGCCCAGGGGGGCTACACCTTC.

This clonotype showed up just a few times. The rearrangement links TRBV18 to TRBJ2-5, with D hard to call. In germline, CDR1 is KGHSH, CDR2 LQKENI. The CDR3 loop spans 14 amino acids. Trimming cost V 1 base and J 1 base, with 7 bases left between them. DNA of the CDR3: TGTGCCAGCTCACCACAACACCCCCAAGAGACCCAGTACTTC. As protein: CASSPQHPQETQYF.

The CDR3 nucleotides read TGCGCCAGCAGCGAAGGACAGGGCTATATCGATGAGCAGTACTTC. This sequence encodes CASSEGQGYIDEQYF. V and J are TRBV5-1 and TRBJ2-1; 8 positions match TRBD1. With the DNA end fitting TRBJ2-7 better, the J assignment may be wrong. From germline, CDR1 is SGHRS and CDR2 YFSETQ. This CDR3 contains 15 residues.

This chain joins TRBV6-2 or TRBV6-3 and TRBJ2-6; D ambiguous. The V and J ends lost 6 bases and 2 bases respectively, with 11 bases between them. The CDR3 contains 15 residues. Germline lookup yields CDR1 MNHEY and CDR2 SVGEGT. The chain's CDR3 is CASRSGLPGANVLTF. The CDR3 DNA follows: TGTGCCAGCAGATCGGGCCTTCCTGGGGCCAACGTCCTGACTTTC.

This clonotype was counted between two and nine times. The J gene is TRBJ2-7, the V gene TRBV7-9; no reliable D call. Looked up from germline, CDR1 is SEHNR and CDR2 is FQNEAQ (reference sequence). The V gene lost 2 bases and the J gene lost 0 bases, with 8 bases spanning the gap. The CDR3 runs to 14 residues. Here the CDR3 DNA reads TGTGCCAGCAGCTTAACAGCCTTCTCCTACGAGCAGTACTTC. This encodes CASSLTAFSYEQYF.